The 7 T cell receptor beta chains below all came from one sample that was sequenced in a study of B cell selection in AIRE deficiency. The method was immunoSEQ multiplex PCR; TCRdb's version includes in-frame clones alone and lacks a portion of them. Seen here are fewer than 25,000 clones, roughly 96% observed once, and the top ten hold 0.15% to 0.2%. Sorting defined conventional CD4 T cells as CD4+CD127+. The specimen was CD4+CD127+ conventional T cells sorted from PBMCs. The receptors come from a human donor in good health.

The V call is TRBV7-9, the J call TRBJ1-3; no definite D call. V lost 3 bases and J lost 2, with 8 bases in between. The CDR3 is 14 amino acids. Germline V lookup: CDR1 SEHNR, CDR2 FQNEAQ (reference sequence). The CDR3 spells CASSFSQPGNTIYF. The CDR3 nucleotides are TGTGCCAGCAGCTTCTCCCAACCTGGAAACACCATATATTTT.

The CDR3 loop is CASSLDGGMGNEQFF. The CDR3 DNA is TGTGCCAGCAGCTTGGACGGGGGGATGGGTAATGAGCAGTTCTTC. The rearrangement uses TRBV5-4 and TRBJ2-1, with TRBD2 matching over 7 bases. Germline loops: CDR1 SGHNT, CDR2 YYREEE (reference sequence). The V and J ends lost 0 bases and 7 bases, in that order; junction bases with no gene match: 7. This CDR3 region has 15 residues.

The chain is built from TRBV29-1 and TRBJ1-2; possible D gene TRBD1, 5 bases. Germline-derived CDR1 and CDR2 are SQVTM and ANQGSEA. The CDR3 extends over 12 amino acids. V was pared by 4 bases and J by 4 bases, with 10 bases between. The CDR3 bases are TGCAGCGTTGTTGGGGCGAGCTATGGCTACACCTTC. It translates to CSVVGASYGYTF.

The chain combines TRBV11-1 with TRBJ2-5; perhaps TRBD2 as D (6 bases). Germline values: CDR1 SGHAT, CDR2 FQDESV (reference sequence). The ends were cut back, 3 bases at V and 2 bases at J, with 10 bases in the middle. This CDR3 comprises 14 residues. The CDR3 DNA follows: TGTGCCAGCAGCTTTGGGGGGATACAAGAGACCCAGTACTTC. Translating it yields CASSFGGIQETQYF.

This clone was counted a single time. V gene TRBV2 combines with J gene TRBJ2-7; 8 bases are a match to TRBD2. Germline loops: CDR1 SNHLY, CDR2 FYNNEI. J lost 4 bases, V lost 6 bases, and 11 bases had no gene match. This CDR3 comprises 15 residues. CDR3 DNA: TGTGCCAGCAGCCCCGGCGGTAGCGGGGCGTACGAGCAGTACTTC. It yields the protein CASSPGGSGAYEQYF.

V and J are TRBV6-1 and TRBJ2-1, with TRBD2 matching 7 bases. V was pared by 10 bases and J by 0 bases, with 9 bases of the junction left unmatched. The CDR3 extends over 15 amino acids. CDR1 MNHNS and CDR2 SASEGT come from the germline V gene. CDR3 protein: CATWSGTNSYNEQFF. The CDR3 DNA is TGTGCCACCTGGTCCGGGACTAACTCCTACAATGAGCAGTTCTTC.

This sequence joins TRBV9 and TRBJ2-1; TRBD1 aligns across 10 bases. Germline assignment: CDR1 SGDLS and CDR2 YYNGEE. This CDR3 is 15 amino acids long. The ends lost 2 bases at V and 8 bases at J; junction bases unmatched: 7. The CDR3 sequence: CASSVRQGAIDEQFF. DNA for the CDR3: TGTGCCAGCAGCGTTCGACAGGGGGCGATCGATGAGCAGTTCTTC.